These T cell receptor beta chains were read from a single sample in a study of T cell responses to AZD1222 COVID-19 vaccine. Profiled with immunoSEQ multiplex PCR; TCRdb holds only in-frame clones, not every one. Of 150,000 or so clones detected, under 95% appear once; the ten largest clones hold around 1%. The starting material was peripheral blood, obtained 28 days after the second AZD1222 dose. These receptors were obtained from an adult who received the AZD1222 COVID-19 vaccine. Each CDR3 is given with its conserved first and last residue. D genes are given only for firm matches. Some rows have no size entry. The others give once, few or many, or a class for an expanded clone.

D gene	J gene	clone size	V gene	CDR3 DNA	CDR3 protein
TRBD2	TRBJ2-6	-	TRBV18	TGTGCCAGCTCGCCTCCTCTAGCGGGGGCCACGCCTGGGGCCAACGTCCTGACTTTC	CASSPPLAGATPGANVLTF
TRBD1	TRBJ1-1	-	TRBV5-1	TGCGCCAGCAGCCCGAGACAGGGGGAGGACACTGAAGCTTTCTTT	CASSPRQGEDTEAFF
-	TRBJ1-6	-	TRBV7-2	TGTGCCAGCAGCTGGGGGACAAATTGGGATTCACCCCTCCACTTT	CASSWGTNWDSPLHF
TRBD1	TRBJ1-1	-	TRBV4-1	TGCGCCAGCAGCCAAGTAGGGGGCTGGACTGAAGCTTTCTTT	CASSQVGGWTEAFF
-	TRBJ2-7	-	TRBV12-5	TGTGCTAGTGGTTTGGTACCACCAGGGGTTGAGCAGTACTTC	CASGLVPPGVEQYF
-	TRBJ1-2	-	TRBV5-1	TGCGCCAGCAGGGCAGGGTCTAACTATGGCTACACCTTC	CASRAGSNYGYTF
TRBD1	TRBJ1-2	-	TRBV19	TGTGCCAGTAGTAACACAGGGGGCCAAACCTTCCTCTATGGCTACACCTTC	CASSNTGGQTFLYGYTF
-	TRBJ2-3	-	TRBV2	TGTGCCAGCCTTTTGGGGGTCCCGACAGATACGCAGTATTTT	CASLLGVPTDTQYF
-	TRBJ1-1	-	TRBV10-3	TGTGCCATCACCGCCCAGGGTGACACTGAAGCTTTCTTT	CAITAQGDTEAFF
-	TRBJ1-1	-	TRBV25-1	TGTGCCAGCAGGGGGTTTGCCTTGAACACTGAAGCTTTCTTT	CASRGFALNTEAFF
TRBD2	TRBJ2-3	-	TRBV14	TGTGCCAGCAGCCCACTTCTAGCGGGATCAGATACGCAGTATTTT	CASSPLLAGSDTQYF
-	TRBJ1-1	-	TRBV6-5	TGTGCCAGCAGTTACGATCGTCGGGAGAACACTGAAGCTTTCTTT	CASSYDRRENTEAFF
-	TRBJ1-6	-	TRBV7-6	TGTGCCAGCAGCCCCCTAAATAATTCACCCCTCCACTTT	CASSPLNNSPLHF
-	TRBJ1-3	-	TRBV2	TGTGCCAGCAGTGAGGAGACAGGAGGTGGAAACACCATATATTTT	CASSEETGGGNTIYF
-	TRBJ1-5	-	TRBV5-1	TGCGCCAGCAGCTTACAACCGGGAACCAATCAGCCCCAGCATTTT	CASSLQPGTNQPQHF
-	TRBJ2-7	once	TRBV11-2	TGTGCCAGCAGGGCCACAAGCTACGAGCAGTACTTC	CASRATSYEQYF
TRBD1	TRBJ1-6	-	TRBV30	TGTGCCTGGACCTACCAAACAGGGGGCTGGTCACCCCTCCACTTT	CAWTYQTGGWSPLHF
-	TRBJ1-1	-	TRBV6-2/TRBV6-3	TGTGCCAGCAGTTACGACAGCGCCATAGCTTTCTTT	CASSYDSAIAFF
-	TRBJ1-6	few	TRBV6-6	TGTGCCAGCAGCAGCGGGGCGGTGTGGTCACCCCTCCACTTT	CASSSGAVWSPLHF
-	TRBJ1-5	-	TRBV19	TGTGCCAGTAGTATAGGGGGGGGGCCTGATCAGCCCCAGCATTTT	CASSIGGGPDQPQHF
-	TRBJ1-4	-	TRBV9	TGTGCCAGCAGCCCGGCTGGGGGGGCAACTAATGAAAAACTGTTTTTT	CASSPAGGATNEKLFF
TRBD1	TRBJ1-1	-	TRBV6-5	TGTGCCAGCAGTCCCCCTGAGGACAGGGGGACTGAAGCTTTCTTT	CASSPPEDRGTEAFF
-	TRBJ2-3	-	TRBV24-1	TGTGCCACCAGTGCCCAGGGGAGCCCTGACACAGATACGCAGTATTTT	CATSAQGSPDTDTQYF
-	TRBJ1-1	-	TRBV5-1	TGCGCCAGCAGCTCAGGCTTCGGCGCCTCTGAAGCTTTCTTT	CASSSGFGASEAFF
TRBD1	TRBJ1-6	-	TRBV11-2	TGTGCCAGCAGCTTAACAGGGGGAAATTCACCCCTCCACTTT	CASSLTGGNSPLHF
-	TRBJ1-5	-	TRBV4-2	TGTGCCAGCAGCCAGGATAATCAGCCCCAGCATTTT	CASSQDNQPQHF
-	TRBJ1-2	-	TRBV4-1	TGCGCCAGCAGCCAAGATTGGTACAGGGTAGGGTATGGCTACACCTTC	CASSQDWYRVGYGYTF
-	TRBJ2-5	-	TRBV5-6	TGTGCCAGCAGCACCTTAGGCGGGGACAGAGAACAAGAGACCCAGTACTTC	CASSTLGGDREQETQYF
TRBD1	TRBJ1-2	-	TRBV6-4	TGTGCCAGCAGTGACTCGAGGGGGAAGGGACAGGGAAGTCGCTATGGCTACACCTTC	CASSDSRGKGQGSRYGYTF
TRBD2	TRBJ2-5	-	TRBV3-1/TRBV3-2	TGTGCCAGCAGCAACACCGGGACTAGCGGGGGGCTAGAGACCCAGTACTTC	CASSNTGTSGGLETQYF